The 28 T cell receptor beta chains presented below share a single source sample, sequenced in a study of shared clonotypes between healthy human individuals. Clones were read by immunoSEQ multiplex PCR, and TCRdb kept only the in-frame ones, dropping some. The sample lists 2,500,000 or so clones, less than 95% occurring once. Sequencing was performed on naive CD4+ T cells from PBMCs. Subset in this sample: CD45RA+ positively selected. Receptor source: a young man in good health. Some clones in this sample may be carry-over from other donors' samples.

In this sample, this clone turned up once. The genes are TRBV2 and TRBJ2-1, with D possibly TRBD1 on 5 matching bases. The V end was cut by 8 bases, the J end by 7 bases, with 9 bases between. This CDR3 region has 11 residues. The germline V gene encodes CDR1 SNHLY and CDR2 FYNNEI. CDR3 sequence: CASLRGNEQFF. The CDR3 DNA reads as TGTGCCAGCCTAAGGGGAAATGAGCAGTTCTTC.

This clone was seen only once. Different DNA sequences within this sample yield the same CDR3. This chain connects TRBV7-9 to TRBJ1-1; D might be TRBD1 (6 bases). Germline V gene lookup returns CDR1 SEHNR and CDR2 FQNEAQ (reference sequence). The CDR3 covers 12 residues. Trimming removed 11 bases from V and 1 base from J, with 11 bases in between. This CDR3 reads CASRTANTEAFF. The CDR3 DNA reads as TGTGCCTCCCGGACAGCGAACACTGAAGCTTTCTTT.

This clone was detected once. Other nucleotide sequences from this sample produce the same CDR3. The chain recombines TRBV28 with TRBJ1-2, with 12 bases identical to TRBD1. This CDR3 is built from 15 residues. Germline loops: CDR1 MDHEN, CDR2 SYDVKM. V lost 5 bases to trimming and J lost 8 bases; unmatched junction nucleotides: 9. CDR3 sequence: CASSDTGQGAGGYTF. The CDR3 coding sequence is TGTGCCAGCAGTGATACGGGACAGGGGGCTGGGGGCTACACCTTC.

This rearrangement joins TRBV5-1 to TRBJ1-4, with 8 nucleotides matching TRBD1. V lost 5 bases to trimming and J lost 3 bases; unmatched junction nucleotides: 3. The CDR3 covers 14 residues. Germline lookup yields CDR1 SGHRS and CDR2 YFSETQ. CDR3 sequence: CASSVGQANEKLFF. In DNA, the CDR3 is TGCGCCAGCAGTGTGGGACAGGCTAATGAAAAACTGTTTTTT.

V and J are TRBV25-1 and TRBJ1-2, with TRBD1 matching over 7 bases. The CDR3 is 14 amino acids. Per the germline V gene, CDR1 is MGHDK and CDR2 is SYGVNS. V lost 6 bases and J lost 2; bases outside the gene matches: 6. In DNA form, the CDR3 reads TGTGCCAGCAGGTCGGGACAGACCAACTATGGCTACACCTTC. Translating gives CASRSGQTNYGYTF.

The chain uses TRBV5-4 and TRBJ1-3; D not certain. The CDR3 is 15 residues long. CDR1 SGHNT and CDR2 YYREEE come from the germline V gene (reference sequence). The V and J ends lost 0 bases and 0 bases respectively, with 7 bases between them. The DNA of the CDR3 is TGTGCCAGCAGCTTGGACCCAGACTCTGGAAACACCATATATTTT. It is translated as CASSLDPDSGNTIYF.

Comments on this clone: The sample carries other DNA sequences with the same CDR3. This chain uses TRBV6-6 with TRBJ1-2; D gene ambiguous. Germline V gene sequence: CDR1 MNHNY, CDR2 SVGAGI (reference sequence). The length of the CDR3 is 13 residues. Trimming stripped 6 bases from V and 2 bases from J, with 10 bases between. The CDR3 spells CASSQQGNYGYTF. As DNA, the CDR3 is TGTGCCAGCAGCCAGCAAGGGAACTATGGCTACACCTTC.

The V gene is TRBV11-2, the J gene TRBJ2-7; the match to TRBD1 covers 8 bases. V lost 2 bases and J lost 2; bases outside the gene matches: 8. Germline CDR1 is SGHAT and CDR2 is FQNNGV. CDR3 size: 16 residues. CDR3 nucleotides: TGTGCCAGCAGCTTATCTCAGGGGGCCATCCCCTACGAGCAGTACTTC. Its translation: CASSLSQGAIPYEQYF.

CDR3 in DNA: TGTGCCTGGAGCCGGGACACACAGGACACTGAAGCTTTCTTT. Protein: CAWSRDTQDTEAFF. The chain couples TRBV30 to TRBJ1-1; TRBD1 is a possible D gene (6 bases). Deletions cut 3 bases from V and 3 bases from J, with 14 bases between. Germline V gene lookup returns CDR1 GTSNPN and CDR2 SVGIG (reference sequence). The CDR3 covers 14 residues.

V gene TRBV12-5 combines with J gene TRBJ2-1; perhaps D is TRBD1 or TRBD2 (6 bases each). There are 13 residues in the CDR3. V lost 0 bases, J lost 9 bases, and 9 bases lay in between. Germline lookup yields CDR1 LGHNT and CDR2 FRNRAP. The CDR3 coding sequence is TGTGCTAGTGGTTTGGTACAGGGAGGTGAGCAGTTCTTC. This gives the protein CASGLVQGGEQFF.

This sequence joins TRBV28 and TRBJ1-2; 7 positions match TRBD1. The CDR3 is 17 residues long. With 5 bases clipped from V and 4 bases from J, the junction kept 16 bases outside the gene matches. Germline assignment: CDR1 MDHEN and CDR2 SYDVKM. The chain's CDR3 is CASSPHPGGTAIYGYTF. The CDR3 coding sequence is TGTGCCAGCAGTCCTCACCCGGGAGGGACAGCTATCTATGGCTACACCTTC.

The chain has TRBV10-2 and TRBJ1-6, with TRBD1 identical over 7 bases. V lost 7 bases, J lost 11 bases, and 8 bases stayed unmatched. The germline V gene encodes CDR1 WSHSY and CDR2 SAAADI. This CDR3 has 13 residues. The chain's CDR3 is CASNLRGGTPLHF. The DNA for the CDR3 is TGCGCCAGCAATCTCAGGGGGGGGACACCCCTCCACTTT.

The CDR3 nucleotides read TGCGCCAGCAGCCAAGCGACTAGGGCCTCAGCCGAGCAGTACTTC. It encodes CASSQATRASAEQYF. This chain uses TRBV4-1 with TRBJ2-7, with D possibly being TRBD2 (6 bases). CDR3 size: 15 residues. In germline, CDR1 is MGHRA, CDR2 YSYEKL. Trimming removed 1 base from V and 6 bases from J, with 16 bases in between.

The V call is TRBV7-9, the J call TRBJ1-3, with D possibly being TRBD1 (5 bases). The CDR3 is 13 residues long. The ends were cut back, 11 bases at V and 9 bases at J, with 20 bases in the middle. Germline lookup yields CDR1 SEHNR and CDR2 FQNEAQ (reference sequence). CDR3 sequence reads: CAGGGPGPPTIYF. CDR3 nucleotide sequence: TGTGCCGGGGGGGGACCCGGGCCACCCACCATATATTTT.

Remarks on this clone: No DNA is shown, since the ends of the CDR3 on it are uncertain; the CDR3 is the one TCRdb lists. This chain connects TRBV5-1 to TRBJ1-4. The CDR3 is 17 residues long, ends included. CDR1 is SGHRS, CDR2 YFSETQ, per germline. This chain's CDR3 is CASSLFSGPEKNEKLFF.

This chain connects TRBV5-1 to TRBJ1-2; D not certain. Germline V gene sequence: CDR1 SGHRS, CDR2 YFSETQ. CDR3 length: 14 amino acids. The V end lost 3 bases, the J end lost 2 bases, and 11 bases lay between the germline ends. This CDR3 reads CASSSAAANYGYTF. For the CDR3, the DNA is TGCGCCAGCAGCTCCGCGGCTGCAAACTATGGCTACACCTTC.

This chain links TRBV19 with TRBJ2-3; weak D call: TRBD2 (6 bases). The germline V and J ends were trimmed by 10 bases and 6 bases, with 20 bases remaining between them. Germline CDR1 LNHDA, CDR2 SQIVND (reference sequence). This CDR3 contains 14 residues. The DNA of the CDR3 is TGTGCCACCCGCGGGACTCACGAGTCGGATACGCAGTATTTT. Amino acid sequence: CATRGTHESDTQYF.

This clone was seen more than once but under ten times. The sample has other DNA sequences that encode this CDR3 too. The chain is built from TRBV20-1 and TRBJ1-1; D not resolved. Germline V gene sequence: CDR1 DFQATT, CDR2 SNEGSKA (reference sequence). V lost 6 bases to trimming and J lost 2 bases, with 7 bases between them. The CDR3 contains 11 residues. The CDR3 here is CSANRNTEAFF. CDR3 DNA sequence: TGCAGTGCAAACAGAAACACTGAAGCTTTCTTT.

V gene TRBV7-2 combines with J gene TRBJ2-3; 11 bases are a match to TRBD2. Germline V gives CDR1 SGHTA, CDR2 FQGNSA. The V gene end was trimmed by 0 bases and the J gene end by 2 bases; junction bases not matched to a gene: 4. The CDR3 totals 17 residues. CDR3 loop: CASSLALTSGATDTQYF. CDR3 sequence (DNA): TGTGCCAGCAGCTTAGCCCTGACTAGCGGGGCCACAGATACGCAGTATTTT.

V and J are TRBV7-2 and TRBJ2-7; D may be TRBD1 or TRBD2 (7 bases each). Per the germline V gene, CDR1 is SGHTA and CDR2 is FQGNSA. Trimming stripped 8 bases from V and 4 bases from J, with 18 bases between. The CDR3 runs to 14 residues. CDR3: CASSSQGGQYEQYF. DNA of the CDR3: TGTGCCAGCTCGAGTCAGGGGGGGCAGTACGAGCAGTACTTC.

The CDR3 here is CASSAGTSGRNEQFF. The CDR3 bases are TGTGCCAGCAGTGCCGGGACTAGCGGGAGGAATGAGCAGTTCTTC. The chain links TRBV6-5 to TRBJ2-1; 15 positions agree with TRBD2. CDR1 MNHEY and CDR2 SVGAGI come from the germline V gene. The J segment lost 7 bases and the V segment lost 5 bases, leaving 3 bases of the junction unmatched. CDR3 length: 15 amino acids.

The CDR3 nucleotides are TGCGCCAGCAGCTTGGGGACAGGGGGCCGCTCTGGGGCCAACGTCCTGACTTTC. Translating it yields CASSLGTGGRSGANVLTF. The chain links TRBV5-1 to TRBJ2-6; 11 bases fit TRBD1. The CDR3 sequence is 18 residues long. Germline trimming cut 0 bases from V and 0 bases from J; bases unmatched to any gene: 2. The germline V gene encodes CDR1 SGHRS and CDR2 YFSETQ.

The chain carries TRBV29-1 and TRBJ2-1, with D unclear. Germline V gene sequence: CDR1 SQVTM, CDR2 ANQGSEA. Trimming removed 3 bases from V and 0 bases from J, with 9 bases in between. The CDR3 length is 14 residues. CDR3 sequence: CSVERRSSYNEQFF. CDR3 nucleotides: TGCAGCGTTGAGCGCAGGAGCTCCTACAATGAGCAGTTCTTC.

This chain links TRBV10-1 with TRBJ2-5; TRBD2 agrees at 13 bases. The CDR3 has 14 residues. V shed 6 bases and J 2 bases; nucleotides not matched to a gene: 0. From germline, CDR1 is WNHNN and CDR2 SYGVQD (reference sequence). CDR3 sequence: CASRGLAGQETQYF. CDR3 bases: TGCGCCAGCAGGGGACTAGCGGGACAAGAGACCCAGTACTTC.

In regard to this clone: The germline gene is not matched at one end of the junction; a read error may be the cause. Distinct nucleotide sequences in the sample also encode this CDR3. This chain links TRBV27 with TRBJ1-1; D call uncertain. CDR3 size: 12 residues. From germline, CDR1 is MNHEY and CDR2 SMNVEV (reference sequence). In DNA, the CDR3 is TGTGCCAGTAGTTTAGAGGACACTGAAGCTTTCTTT. The encoded protein is CASSLEDTEAFF.

CDR3: CASRAAPSYEQYF. Here the CDR3 DNA reads TGTGCCAGCAGAGCGGCCCCCTCCTACGAGCAGTACTTC. The V call is TRBV6-5, the J call TRBJ2-7; possible D gene TRBD2, 5 bases. Trimming took off 6 bases at V and 0 bases at J, with 9 bases between the two ends. The CDR3 spans 13 residues. Germline V CDR1 and CDR2: MNHEY, SVGAGI.

The rearrangement uses TRBV9 and TRBJ1-1, with 8 bases matching TRBD1. CDR3 length: 16 amino acids. CDR1 is SGDLS and CDR2 is YYNGEE in the germline V gene. Trimming at V came to 2 bases and at J to 7 bases, leaving 13 bases not matched to a gene. The CDR3 coding sequence is TGTGCCAGCAGCGTGGGGGACAGGCATCCCGGAGATGAAGCTTTCTTT. This translates into CASSVGDRHPGDEAFF.

The chain recombines TRBV27 with TRBJ2-7; 8 nucleotides match TRBD2. This CDR3 has 14 residues. Germline V lookup: CDR1 MNHEY, CDR2 SMNVEV (reference sequence). J was trimmed by 5 bases and V by 4 bases; bases with no gene match: 7. The CDR3, as DNA: TGTGCCAGCAGTTCCACGGGAGGGCCAAACGAGCAGTACTTC. Translation: CASSSTGGPNEQYF.